This is a list of T cell receptor beta chains from one sample in a study of T cell responses to AZD1222 COVID-19 vaccine. Repertoires were generated with immunoSEQ multiplex PCR, while TCRdb's copy carries only in-frame clones and drops some. The sample lists fewer than 200,000 clones, about 91% occurring once. The sequenced sample was peripheral blood, obtained on day 0 of AZD1222 vaccination. The receptor set was obtained from an adult in good health. Both conserved end residues are part of each CDR3. A D gene is named only where the DNA matches it firmly. A clone size is listed for some rows: how often the clone was seen (once, few, many), or a class if it is expanded.

J gene,clone size,D gene,V gene,CDR3 protein,CDR3 DNA
TRBJ2-7,.,TRBD1,TRBV4-1,CASSPRTGSSYEQYF,TGCGCCAGCAGCCCTAGGACAGGGTCCTCCTACGAGCAGTACTTC
TRBJ1-2,once,TRBD1,TRBV16,CASSHGADRGDGGYTF,TGTGCCAGCAGCCACGGGGCAGACAGGGGGGACGGCGGCTACACCTTC
TRBJ1-4,once,.,TRBV12-3/TRBV12-4,CATTRTNEKLFF,TGTGCCACAACCCGAACTAATGAAAAACTGTTTTTT
TRBJ1-5,.,TRBD1,TRBV6-5,CASRRQGDQPQHF,TGTGCCAGCAGGCGACAGGGAGATCAGCCCCAGCATTTT
TRBJ2-5,.,TRBD2,TRBV9,CASSPRGAGDKETQYF,TGTGCCAGCAGCCCACGGGGTGCGGGGGATAAAGAGACCCAGTACTTC
TRBJ2-3,.,TRBD2,TRBV28,CASRYTGLAGGTDTQYF,TGTGCCAGCAGGTATACCGGACTAGCGGGAGGCACAGATACGCAGTATTTT
TRBJ1-1,.,.,TRBV28,CASRLTVTEAFF,TGTGCCAGCAGACTAACCGTCACTGAAGCTTTCTTT
TRBJ1-1,.,.,TRBV3-1/TRBV3-2,CASSYIRGTEAFF,TGTGCCAGCAGCTACATCAGGGGCACTGAAGCTTTCTTT
TRBJ2-5,.,.,TRBV19,CASSIDLGGRGETQYF,TGTGCCAGTAGTATAGATCTGGGGGGGCGAGGGGAGACCCAGTACTTC
TRBJ1-5,.,.,TRBV27,CASWSLEEWEGSQPQHF,TGTGCCAGCTGGAGTCTGGAGGAGTGGGAGGGATCTCAGCCCCAGCATTTT
TRBJ1-2,.,.,TRBV7-2,CASSLAGQNYGYTF,TGTGCCAGCAGCTTAGCTGGCCAAAACTATGGCTACACCTTC
TRBJ1-1,once,.,TRBV30,CAWGERLNTEAFF,TGTGCCTGGGGAGAAAGGTTGAACACTGAAGCTTTCTTT
TRBJ1-1,.,TRBD1,TRBV6-5,CASSQGGEAFF,TGTGCCAGCAGTCAGGGGGGGGAGGCTTTCTTT
TRBJ1-4,.,.,TRBV2,CASNPSTGGEKLFF,TGTGCCAGCAACCCCTCGACAGGCGGCGAAAAACTGTTTTTT
TRBJ2-1,.,.,TRBV9,CASSVGGSGRYNEQFF,TGTGCCAGCAGCGTAGGAGGGAGCGGAAGATACAATGAGCAGTTCTTC
TRBJ2-2,.,.,TRBV6-6,CASSYDLEGELFF,TGTGCCAGCAGTTACGATCTCGAAGGGGAGCTGTTTTTT
TRBJ2-3,once,TRBD1,TRBV11-3,CASSRTGARDTQYF,TGTGCCAGCAGTAGGACAGGGGCGCGAGATACGCAGTATTTT
TRBJ2-5,.,.,TRBV28,CASRLAETQYF,TGTGCCAGCAGGCTGGCGGAGACCCAGTACTTC
TRBJ1-6,.,TRBD1,TRBV4-2,CASSQGTGGNSPLHF,TGTGCCAGCAGCCAAGGGACAGGAGGTAATTCACCCCTCCACTTT
TRBJ2-7,.,TRBD2,TRBV27,CASSLKGLALYYEQYF,TGTGCCAGCAGTTTAAAAGGACTAGCGCTGTACTACGAGCAGTACTTC
TRBJ1-3,.,TRBD1,TRBV7-2,CASSSGTGRTIYF,TGTGCCAGCAGCTCGGGGACAGGGCGCACCATATATTTT
TRBJ2-2,.,TRBD2,TRBV6-4,CASSDFRLAGGRPNTGELFF,TGTGCCAGCAGTGACTTCCGACTAGCGGGAGGGCGGCCGAACACCGGGGAGCTGTTTTTT
TRBJ2-2,once,.,TRBV4-3,CASSQVESGELFF,TGCGCCAGCAGCCAAGTCGAGTCCGGGGAGCTGTTTTTT
TRBJ1-4,.,.,TRBV6-5,CASSQREGENEKLFF,TGTGCCAGCAGTCAAAGGGAGGGGGAAAATGAAAAACTGTTTTTT
TRBJ2-7,.,TRBD1,TRBV28,CASSQTGTASYEQYF,TGTGCCAGCAGCCAGACCGGGACAGCCTCCTACGAGCAGTACTTC
TRBJ1-1,.,.,TRBV10-3,CASGGAGLTEAFF,TGTGCCAGCGGGGGGGCAGGCTTAACTGAAGCTTTCTTT
TRBJ2-1,.,.,TRBV14,CASSQEGINLGSYNEQFF,TGTGCCAGCAGCCAAGAAGGGATAAACCTGGGCTCCTACAATGAGCAGTTCTTC
TRBJ2-7,.,.,TRBV18,CASSPDAQSSYEQYF,TGTGCCAGCTCACCTGACGCCCAAAGCTCCTACGAGCAGTACTTC
TRBJ1-2,.,.,TRBV7-2,CASSLVGRVANYGYTF,TGTGCCAGCAGCTTAGTGGGACGGGTGGCTAACTATGGCTACACCTTC
TRBJ1-3,.,.,TRBV19,CASSIDSFSGNTIYF,TGTGCCAGTAGTATCGACAGTTTCTCTGGAAACACCATATATTTT
TRBJ2-7,few,TRBD2,TRBV28,CASSQLADLSYEQYF,TGTGCCAGCAGTCAACTAGCGGACCTCTCCTACGAGCAGTACTTC
TRBJ1-3,.,.,TRBV5-6,CASSLQGAGNTIYF,TGTGCCAGCAGCTTACAAGGGGCTGGAAACACCATATATTTT
TRBJ2-5,once,TRBD1,TRBV4-1,CASSQAGQGVGETQYF,TGCGCCAGCAGCCAGGCCGGACAGGGTGTCGGAGAGACCCAGTACTTC
TRBJ1-3,.,.,TRBV6-5,CASSPRGTGNTIYF,TGTGCCAGCAGCCCGAGGGGTACTGGAAACACCATATATTTT
TRBJ2-5,few,TRBD1,TRBV6-2/TRBV6-3,CASSSGTAQETQYF,TGTGCCAGCAGTTCCGGGACAGCCCAAGAGACCCAGTACTTC
TRBJ2-1,once,TRBD2,TRBV11-2,CASSRGLAGDNEQFF,TGTGCCAGCAGCCGAGGACTAGCGGGAGACAATGAGCAGTTCTTC
TRBJ2-1,.,.,TRBV5-1,CASSLALGDEQFF,TGCGCCAGCAGCTTGGCCTTAGGTGATGAGCAGTTCTTC
TRBJ2-1,.,TRBD2,TRBV27,CASSLLGLAGPNEQFF,TGTGCCAGCAGTTTATTGGGGCTAGCGGGGCCCAATGAGCAGTTCTTC
TRBJ1-2,.,.,TRBV7-5,CARRSDSNYGYTF,TGTGCCAGAAGGTCGGACTCTAACTATGGCTACACCTTC
TRBJ1-5,.,.,TRBV6-5,CAMGVGQPQHF,TGTGCCATGGGAGTAGGGCAGCCCCAGCATTTT
TRBJ1-1,.,.,TRBV27,CASSLGPRGRAEAFF,TGTGCCAGCAGTTTGGGTCCACGGGGACGGGCTGAAGCTTTCTTT
TRBJ1-1,.,TRBD1,TRBV5-6,CASSLGTGGEAFF,TGTGCCAGCAGCCTGGGTACAGGGGGTGAAGCTTTCTTT
TRBJ2-1,.,TRBD1,TRBV4-1,CASSPMDRVYNEQFF,TGCGCCAGCAGCCCAATGGACAGGGTCTACAATGAGCAGTTCTTC
TRBJ1-1,once,TRBD1,TRBV6-2/TRBV6-3,CASSPRDRGLEAFF,TGTGCCAGCAGTCCCCGGGACAGGGGGCTTGAAGCTTTCTTT
TRBJ1-4,.,.,TRBV9,CASSVGDTNEKLFF,TGTGCCAGCAGCGTAGGGGATACTAATGAAAAACTGTTTTTT
TRBJ1-2,.,.,TRBV29-1,CSVVGGDGYTF,TGCAGCGTTGTAGGTGGGGATGGCTACACCTTC
TRBJ1-2,.,.,TRBV3-1/TRBV3-2,CASSQEDGLGYGYTF,TGTGCCAGCAGCCAAGAAGACGGCCTCGGGTATGGCTACACCTTC
TRBJ2-7,.,.,TRBV28,CASSLRSYEQYF,TGTGCCAGCAGTTTACGCAGCTACGAGCAGTACTTC
TRBJ2-6,.,.,TRBV5-1,CASSLKESGANVLTF,TGCGCCAGCAGCTTAAAGGAAAGTGGGGCCAACGTCCTGACTTTC
TRBJ1-4,.,.,TRBV19,CATRDSGGPTNEKLFF,TGTGCCACCAGGGACTCCGGGGGGCCAACTAATGAAAAACTGTTTTTT